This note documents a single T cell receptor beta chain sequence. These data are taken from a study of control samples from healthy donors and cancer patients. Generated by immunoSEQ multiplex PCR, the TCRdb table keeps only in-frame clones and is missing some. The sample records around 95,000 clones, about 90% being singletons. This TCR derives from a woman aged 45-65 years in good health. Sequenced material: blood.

Written as DNA, the CDR3 is TGTGCCAGCAGCTTACGGGGAAATCAGCCCCAGCATTTT. Translation: CASSLRGNQPQHF. The genes are TRBV7-2 and TRBJ1-5; D call uncertain. Trimming cost V 2 bases and J 4 bases, with 6 bases left between them. This CDR3 comprises 13 residues. Germline-derived CDR1 and CDR2 are SGHTA and FQGNSA.